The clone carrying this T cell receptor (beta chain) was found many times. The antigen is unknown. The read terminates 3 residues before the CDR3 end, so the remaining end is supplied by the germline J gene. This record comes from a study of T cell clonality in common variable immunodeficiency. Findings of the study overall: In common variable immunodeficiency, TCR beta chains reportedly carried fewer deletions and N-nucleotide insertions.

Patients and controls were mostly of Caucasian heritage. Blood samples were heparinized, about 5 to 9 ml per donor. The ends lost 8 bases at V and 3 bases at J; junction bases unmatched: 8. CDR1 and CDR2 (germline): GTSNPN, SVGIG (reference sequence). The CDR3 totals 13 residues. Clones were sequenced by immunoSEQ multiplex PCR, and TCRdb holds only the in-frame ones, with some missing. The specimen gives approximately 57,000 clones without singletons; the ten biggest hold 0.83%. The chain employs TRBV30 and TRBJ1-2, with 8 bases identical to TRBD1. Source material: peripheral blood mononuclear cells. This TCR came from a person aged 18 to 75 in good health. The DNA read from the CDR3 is TGTGCCCTAGGGACAGGCGTCGACTATGGC. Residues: CALGTGVDYG. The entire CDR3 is CALGTGVDYGYTF.